This paragraph reports one T cell receptor beta chain. Antigen specificity is unknown. The data originate from a study of post-analysis software for immune sequencing data. Study-level background: As for disease course, relapsing-remitting, secondary progressive and progressive-relapsing multiple sclerosis were all included. The study's findings and limits: Relative to controls, patients had 4 or 5 TRBV segments at higher frequency, with TRBV5-6, TRBV5-1 and TRBV20-1 among these. Versus controls, multiple sclerosis patients showed significantly lower diversity (normalized Chao1). By F measure, strong co-clustering occurred among samples prepared in the same batch.

CDR3 length: 14 amino acids. Unique molecular identifiers featured in each of the TCR beta cDNA libraries. TCRdb reprocessed the PCR reads with MiXCR, giving one entry per CDR3 protein. The table has 750,000 to 900,000 distinct CDR3 sequences, 40% to 55% seen once; the top ten hold approximately 4.4%. This chain uses TRBV21-1 with TRBJ1-2. TRBV21-1 is termed a pseudogene. This sequence was found in a girl aged 10-17 years with multiple sclerosis. The specimen was blood. The CDR3, as DNA: TGTGCCAGCAGCAAAGAAACCCACCTTGGCGGCTACACCTTC. Protein sequence: CASSKETHLGGYTF.